The T cell receptor beta chain under discussion was sequenced for a study of blood T cells in healthy people across ages. Using a J-beta primer mix together with a sample-barcoded 5' primer, a second PCR was run for roughly 6 to 12 cycles. TCRdb itself ran the 5' RACE reads through MiXCR, one entry per CDR3 protein. In the table there are around 900,000 distinct CDR3 sequences, roughly 26% of which are singletons. In germline, CDR1 is MDHEN, CDR2 SYDVKM. The CDR3 consists of 15 residues. Unmatched junction bases numbered 7, after V lost 4 bases and J lost 5 bases. This clonotype was detected only a few times.

What was sequenced was blood. This TCR came from a woman older than 75 in good health. The rearrangement joins TRBV28 to TRBJ1-1, with 10 positions matching TRBD1. The CDR3 is CASSSPGQGRTEAFF. The CDR3 bases are TGTGCCAGCAGTTCGCCGGGACAGGGGCGGACTGAAGCTTTCTTT.